What follows are 23 T cell receptor beta chains derived from one specimen sequenced in a study of response to subunit inactivated influenza vaccine. MiXCR, applied by TCRdb to the RT-PCR reads, yields one record per CDR3 protein. The sample records hundreds of thousands of distinct CDR3 sequences, 7.5% to 8.5% being singletons. The sequenced sample was PBMCs from blood, obtained around 25 months after vaccination. The receptors come from a man between 50 and 69 years old who received an inactivated influenza vaccine.

A few counts support this clonotype. The V gene is TRBV5-1, the J gene TRBJ2-7; 10 bases are shared with TRBD1. Unmatched junction bases numbered 8, after V lost 5 bases and J lost 3 bases. The CDR3 is 15 residues long. CDR1 and CDR2 (germline): SGHRS, YFSETQ. CDR3 DNA sequence: TGCGCCAGCAGGTTTGACCGGGACAGGGGCTACGAGCAGTACTTC. Amino acids: CASRFDRDRGYEQYF.

The chain combines TRBV29-1 with TRBJ1-2, with a possible D match to TRBD1 (5 bases). This CDR3 is 12 amino acids long. V gave up 6 bases and J gave up 3 bases, with 11 bases separating them. Germline values: CDR1 SQVTM, CDR2 ANQGSEA. CDR3 sequence reads: CSVVRDYYGYTF. CDR3 DNA sequence: TGCAGCGTGGTCCGGGACTACTATGGCTACACCTTC.

This clonotype was detected ten times or more. This sequence joins TRBV29-1 and TRBJ2-1; 9 bases fit TRBD1. Trimming cost V 6 bases and J 1 base; bases outside gene matches: 16. The CDR3 is 18 amino acids. Per the germline V gene, CDR1 is SQVTM and CDR2 is ANQGSEA. The CDR3 is CSVEMLDRGLFSYNEQFF. CDR3 bases: TGCAGCGTGGAGATGCTGGACAGGGGCCTTTTTTCCTACAATGAGCAGTTCTTC.

This clonotype was counted a few times. The V gene is TRBV20-1, the J gene TRBJ2-3, with TRBD2 matching 8 bases. The CDR3 runs to 14 residues. CDR1 and CDR2 from the germline V gene are DFQATT and SNEGSKA (reference sequence). Unmatched junction bases numbered 8, after V lost 6 bases and J lost 3 bases. CDR3 protein: CSATMGLGTDTQYF. DNA for the CDR3: TGCAGTGCCACAATGGGACTAGGTACAGATACGCAGTATTTT.

This clonotype was detected many times. The chain uses TRBV11-1 and TRBJ1-1; 9 bases match TRBD1. After removal of 4 bases from V and 7 bases from J, the junction contained 10 bases not matched to a gene. The germline CDR1 and CDR2 sequences are SGHAT and FQDESV (reference sequence). CDR3 size: 15 residues. This chain's CDR3 is CASSSSRDRANEAFF. The CDR3 nucleotides are TGTGCCAGCAGCTCCTCCCGGGACAGGGCGAATGAAGCTTTCTTT. Looking up the rest from reference TRBV11-1 and TRBJ1-1 gives the full variable domain: EAEVAQSPRYKITEKSQAVAFWCDPISGHATLYWYRQILGQGPELLVQFQDESVVDDSQLPKDRFSAERLKGVDSTLKIQPAELGDSAMYLCASSSSRDRANEAFFGQGTRLTVV.

Many counts were recorded for this clonotype. J is TRBJ1-1 and V is TRBV12-3 or TRBV12-4, with 7 bases fitting TRBD1. The CDR3 covers 16 residues. With 5 bases clipped from V and 0 bases from J, the junction kept 9 bases outside the gene matches. CDR3 protein: CASSTKGARMNTEAFF. In DNA form, the CDR3 reads TGTGCCAGCAGTACAAAGGGGGCCCGAATGAACACTGAAGCTTTCTTT.

A few counts support this clonotype. The chain couples TRBV9 to TRBJ2-3; D possibly matches TRBD1 or TRBD2 (5 bases each). Germline CDR1 is SGDLS and CDR2 is YYNGEE. The CDR3 totals 15 residues. Trimming pared 4 bases from V and 2 bases from J, leaving 14 bases between. For the CDR3, the DNA is TGTGCCAGCAGCATTGGGGGTAGGCCCACAGATACGCAGTATTTT. Protein product: CASSIGGRPTDTQYF.

This chain connects TRBV12-3 or TRBV12-4 to TRBJ2-7, with D possibly TRBD2 on 5 matching bases. The CDR3 spans 13 residues. Trimming pared 0 bases from V and 13 bases from J, leaving 16 bases between. The CDR3 nucleotides read TGTGCCAGCAGTTTAGCTTTCATGGGAGTACGATACTTC. Translated, it gives CASSLAFMGVRYF.

This clonotype was seen only a few times. V gene TRBV12-3 or TRBV12-4 combines with J gene TRBJ2-1, with TRBD2 matching 11 bases. Germline trimming cut 2 bases from V and 6 bases from J; bases unmatched to any gene: 3. The CDR3 totals 15 residues. CDR3 sequence reads: CASSLLTSGVNEQFF. As DNA, the CDR3 is TGTGCCAGCAGTTTATTGACTAGCGGGGTCAATGAGCAGTTCTTC.

This clonotype occurred many times. This chain connects TRBV29-1 to TRBJ2-1; no definite D call. Germline CDR1 is SQVTM and CDR2 is ANQGSEA. The CDR3 sequence is 16 residues long. Deletions cut 0 bases from V and 0 bases from J, with 12 bases between. The CDR3 nucleotides read TGCAGCGTTGAAGATGCGGACGGTTACTCCTACAATGAGCAGTTCTTC. Translated: CSVEDADGYSYNEQFF.

This clonotype was detected only a few times. J is TRBJ2-2 and V is TRBV5-1, with a weak D call TRBD1 (5 bases). This CDR3 comprises 15 residues. Trimming shortened V by 7 bases and J by 4 bases, and 17 bases separated the two germline ends. Germline CDR1 SGHRS, CDR2 YFSETQ. The chain's CDR3 is CASSPGQGFTGELFF. The CDR3 region has the DNA TGCGCCAGCTCCCCCGGGCAGGGTTTCACCGGGGAGCTGTTTTTT.

This clonotype has more than one count but fewer than ten. The V and J genes are TRBV4-2 and TRBJ2-3; D unresolved. This CDR3 spans 13 amino acids. V gave up 2 bases and J gave up 6 bases, with 9 bases separating them. Germline CDR1 is LGHNA and CDR2 is YNFKEQ. CDR3 region: CASSQFGGDTQYF. CDR3 bases: TGTGCCAGCAGCCAATTCGGCGGCGATACGCAGTATTTT.

The CDR3 sequence is CASRQGRGNTDTQYF. The CDR3 region has the DNA TGTGCCAGCCGCCAAGGGCGGGGAAACACAGATACGCAGTATTTT. The genes are TRBV12-3 or TRBV12-4 and TRBJ2-3, with D tentatively TRBD2 (6 bases). Trimming removed 8 bases from V and 2 bases from J, with 17 bases in between. The CDR3 has 15 residues.

This clonotype was recorded many times. The chain has TRBV20-1 and TRBJ2-5; D ambiguous. Germline CDR1 is DFQATT and CDR2 is SNEGSKA (reference sequence). V was trimmed by 3 bases and J by 5 bases, leaving 19 bases between them. This CDR3 has 15 residues. Written as DNA, the CDR3 is TGCAGTGCTAGCGGGCTAACAACGGGTTGGGAGACCCAGTACTTC. Its translation: CSASGLTTGWETQYF.

The gene calls are TRBV30 and TRBJ1-3; no clear D. The ends were cut back, 1 base at V and 0 bases at J, with 4 bases in the middle. Germline loops: CDR1 GTSNPN, CDR2 SVGIG (reference sequence). The CDR3 spans 13 residues. The CDR3 DNA reads as TGTGCCTGGAGTGAACTCTCTGGAAACACCATATATTTT. Amino acids: CAWSELSGNTIYF.

This clonotype was observed a few times. The chain recombines TRBV5-1 with TRBJ2-1, with 7 bases lining up with TRBD2. The junction had 3 bases not matched to a gene; V was cut back by 0 bases and J by 0 bases. Per the germline V gene, CDR1 is SGHRS and CDR2 is YFSETQ. CDR3 length: 16 residues. The CDR3 sequence: CASSLDGGSSYNEQFF. CDR3 in DNA: TGCGCCAGCAGCTTGGATGGCGGGAGCTCCTACAATGAGCAGTTCTTC. Variable domain in full (rest from reference TRBV5-1 and TRBJ2-1): KAGVTQTPRYLIKTRGQQVTLSCSPISGHRSVSWYQQTPGQGLQFLFEYFSETQRNKGNFPGRFSGRQFSNSRSEMNVSTLELGDSALYLCASSLDGGSSYNEQFFGPGTRLTVL.

J is TRBJ2-1 and V is TRBV5-1, with TRBD1 matching 7 bases. The CDR3 is 13 residues long. The V and J ends lost 1 base and 9 bases, in that order; junction bases with no gene match: 4. Per germline, CDR1 SGHRS and CDR2 YFSETQ. CDR3 region: CASSLPQGTEQFF. The CDR3 nucleotides are TGCGCCAGCAGCTTGCCACAGGGGACTGAGCAGTTCTTC.

This clonotype was recorded many times. V gene TRBV29-1 combines with J gene TRBJ2-5; TRBD2 might be the D (6 bases). CDR3 size: 15 residues. Germline V gene lookup returns CDR1 SQVTM and CDR2 ANQGSEA. Trimming took off 6 bases at V and 2 bases at J, with 19 bases between the two ends. Written as DNA, the CDR3 is TGCAGCGTCAACTATCTTCGGGGGATACAAGAGACCCAGTACTTC. Amino acid sequence: CSVNYLRGIQETQYF.

This clonotype turned up a few times. The chain links TRBV29-1 to TRBJ2-2, with D tentatively TRBD1 (6 bases). This CDR3 comprises 13 residues. The germline V gene has CDR1 SQVTM and CDR2 ANQGSEA. V was cut by 7 bases and J by 3 bases, with 12 bases left in between. DNA for the CDR3: TGCAGCGCACTCAGGGGTCACACCGGGGAGCTGTTTTTT. It is translated as CSALRGHTGELFF.

There are many counts of this clonotype. The chain joins TRBV12-3 or TRBV12-4 to TRBJ1-1; D is perhaps TRBD1 (6 bases). With 6 bases removed from V and 1 base from J, the gap between germline ends came to 15 bases. This CDR3 region has 15 residues. CDR3 region: CASRIGDTQNTEAFF. CDR3 nucleotide sequence: TGTGCCAGCAGAATAGGGGACACACAGAACACTGAAGCTTTCTTT.

To note about this clonotype: Being one base from a much bigger clone, this may be a read error. The chain is built from TRBV29-1 and TRBJ2-1; D not resolved. Germline loops: CDR1 SQVTM, CDR2 ANQGSEA. The CDR3 totals 13 residues. The CDR3 loop reads CSARRNSCNEQFF. The CDR3 bases are TGCAGCGCCAGACGGAATTCCTGCAATGAGCAGTTCTTC.

The table lists this clonotype with a few counts. This chain joins TRBV27 and TRBJ2-7; 7 nucleotides match TRBD1. This CDR3 comprises 13 residues. The ends lost 0 bases at V and 7 bases at J; junction bases unmatched: 3. Looked up from germline, CDR1 is MNHEY and CDR2 is SMNVEV (reference sequence). The CDR3 nucleotides are TGTGCCAGCAGTTTATCTGGCAGGGGGGAGCAGTACTTC. Translating it yields CASSLSGRGEQYF.

The rearrangement joins TRBV5-1 to TRBJ2-5, with TRBD1 identical over 8 bases. Losses at the gene ends were 6 bases for V and 4 bases for J; bases not matched to a gene: 5. This CDR3 contains 13 residues. Germline lookup yields CDR1 SGHRS and CDR2 YFSETQ. CDR3 coding DNA: TGCGCCAGCAATACAGGGGGTACAGAGACCCAGTACTTC. Residues: CASNTGGTETQYF.